These 6 T cell receptor beta chains came from one sample sequenced in a study of cytomegalovirus exposure and HLA in healthy donors. Produced via immunoSEQ multiplex PCR; TCRdb's table is partial and in-frame only. The sample lists about 70,000 clones, over 85% occurring once. The sequenced material came from PBMCs. The receptors derive from a man younger than 35 in good health and CMV-seropositive.

The CDR3 loop is CASSFADRASGQYF. For the CDR3, the DNA is TGTGCCAGCAGCTTCGCCGATAGGGCTAGCGGGCAGTATTTT. The chain carries TRBV7-2 and TRBJ2-3; 7 bases are a match to TRBD2. The V gene end was trimmed by 3 bases and the J gene end by 11 bases; junction bases not matched to a gene: 11. The germline V gene encodes CDR1 SGHTA and CDR2 FQGNSA. This CDR3 has 14 amino acids.

The rearrangement links TRBV5-1 to TRBJ2-2, with 8 bases lining up with TRBD1. Germline CDR1 is SGHRS and CDR2 is YFSETQ. The CDR3 loop spans 16 amino acids. The junction had 7 bases not matched to a gene; V was cut back by 0 bases and J by 6 bases. The CDR3 DNA reads TGCGCCAGCAGCTTGGCTAGCCAGGGGGCTCCCGGGGAGCTGTTTTTT. The encoded protein is CASSLASQGAPGELFF. Full variable domain (rest looked up from reference TRBV5-1 and TRBJ2-2): KAGVTQTPRYLIKTRGQQVTLSCSPISGHRSVSWYQQTPGQGLQFLFEYFSETQRNKGNFPGRFSGRQFSNSRSEMNVSTLELGDSALYLCASSLASQGAPGELFFGEGSRLTVL.

J is TRBJ2-3 and V is TRBV10-3, with D possibly matching TRBD1 (5 bases). Trimming pared 1 base from V and 3 bases from J, leaving 17 bases between. The germline gives CDR1 ENHRY, CDR2 SYGVKD. The CDR3 runs 17 residues. CDR3 DNA sequence: TGTGCCATCAGTGAGTTAAAAGGCAGGGAAGGGACAGATACGCAGTATTTT. Translated, it gives CAISELKGREGTDTQYF.

This clone was seen a few times. The chain uses TRBV9 and TRBJ2-7; no clear D. The CDR3 length is 13 residues. V shed 0 bases and J shed 7 bases, with 11 bases lying between them. Per germline, CDR1 SGDLS and CDR2 YYNGEE. In nucleotides, the CDR3 is TGTGCCAGCAGCGTAGGTCCCGGTCTGGAGCAGTACTTC. It codes for CASSVGPGLEQYF. Supplemented by reference TRBV9 and TRBJ2-7, the full variable domain reads DSGVTQTPKHLITATGQRVTLRCSPRSGDLSVYWYQQSLDQGLQFLIQYYNGEERAKGNILERFSAQQFPDLHSELNLSSLELGDSALYFCASSVGPGLEQYFGPGTRLTVT.

J is TRBJ2-3 and V is TRBV5-4; the D gene is possibly TRBD1 (5 bases). The CDR3 contains 15 residues. V dropped 1 base and J dropped 6 bases, with 15 bases sitting between them. Germline V CDR1 and CDR2: SGHNT, YYREEE (reference sequence). This CDR3 reads CASSLPGQGSDTQYF. CDR3 DNA: TGTGCCAGCAGCTTGCCCGGTCAGGGCTCGGATACGCAGTATTTT. Combining the CDR3 with reference TRBV5-4 and TRBJ2-3 gives the whole variable domain ETGVTQSPTHLIKTRGQQVTLRCSSQSGHNTVSWYQQALGQGPQFIFQYYREEENGRGNFPPRFSGLQFPNYSSELNVNALELDDSALYLCASSLPGQGSDTQYFGPGTRLTVL.

This clone has a single count. V is TRBV28 and J is TRBJ1-1, with 7 bases fitting TRBD1. The germline gives CDR1 MDHEN, CDR2 SYDVKM. The trim removed 8 bases at V and 6 bases at J, leaving 9 bases unmatched. This CDR3 has 13 residues. The CDR3 protein is CASFHRGRPEAFF. The CDR3 nucleotides are TGTGCCAGCTTTCACAGGGGACGACCTGAAGCTTTCTTT.